This T cell receptor (beta chain) was obtained from a study of blood T cells in healthy people across ages. The use of a sample-barcoded 5' primer and a J-beta primer mix characterized a second PCR of roughly 6 to 11 cycles. From the 5' RACE reads, TCRdb called clonotypes with MiXCR, one entry per CDR3 protein. The sample holds some 860,000 distinct CDR3 sequences, about 56% seen once. The CDR3 covers 17 residues. The germline gives CDR1 SGHRS, CDR2 YFSETQ. A word on this clonotype: At one end, the junction sequence differs from germline, possibly due to a read error.

The specimen sequenced was blood. The chain is built from TRBV5-1 and TRBJ2-3; maybe TRBD2 (5 bases). The clonotype comes from a middle-aged man in good health. CDR3 DNA sequence: TGCGTCAGCAGCCCCAACCGTGCCCGACTACCCACAGATACGCAGTATTTT. Protein: CVSSPNRARLPTDTQYF.